The next 3 T cell receptor beta chains were all read from a single sample in a study of CD8 T cells in Susac syndrome. With random hexamers, reverse transcription was performed on roughly 0.45 to 1 ug of RNA. A single record per CDR3 protein comes from TCRdb applying MiXCR to the immunoSEQ multiplex PCR reads. The sample holds about 190,000 distinct CDR3 sequences, roughly 95% seen once. Sequenced material: CD4+ T cells from PBMCs. The receptors here all came from a human donor with Susac syndrome.

The genes are TRBV7-3 and TRBJ1-1, with unresolved D. There are 14 residues in the CDR3. Trimming cost V 4 bases and J 3 bases, with 12 bases left between them. Per germline, CDR1 SGHTA and CDR2 FQGTGA. The CDR3 DNA follows: TGTGCCAGCAGCTCCGAGGGAATTCACACTGAAGCTTTCTTT. It encodes CASSSEGIHTEAFF.

The rearrangement joins TRBV29-1 to TRBJ1-5; 8 positions agree with TRBD1. Germline V gene lookup returns CDR1 SQVTM and CDR2 ANQGSEA. V lost 4 bases and J lost 3; bases outside the gene matches: 2. The CDR3 is 13 residues long. CDR3 nucleotide sequence: TGCAGCGTTGGGGGACAGGACAATCAGCCCCAGCATTTT. This encodes CSVGGQDNQPQHF.

This chain uses TRBV29-1 with TRBJ2-2; no firm D call. This CDR3 is built from 12 residues. V lost 7 bases, J lost 6 bases, and 12 bases lay in between. Germline CDR1 and CDR2: SQVTM and ANQGSEA. CDR3 protein: CSGNSFAGELFF. The CDR3 DNA follows: TGCAGCGGAAACAGTTTTGCCGGGGAGCTGTTTTTT.